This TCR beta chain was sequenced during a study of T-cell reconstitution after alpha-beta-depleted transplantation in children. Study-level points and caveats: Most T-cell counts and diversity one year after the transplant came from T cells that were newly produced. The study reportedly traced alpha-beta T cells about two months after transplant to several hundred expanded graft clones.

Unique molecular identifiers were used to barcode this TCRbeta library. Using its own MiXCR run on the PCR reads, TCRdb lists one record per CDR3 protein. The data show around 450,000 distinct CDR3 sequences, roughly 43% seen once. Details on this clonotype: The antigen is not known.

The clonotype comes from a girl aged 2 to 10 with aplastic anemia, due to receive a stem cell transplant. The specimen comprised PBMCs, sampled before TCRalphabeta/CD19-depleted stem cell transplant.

The CDR3 nucleotides are TGTGCCACCAGCAGGGATTGGGGTAGCGGCCAAACAGGAAAGACCCAGTACTTC. Translated: CATSRDWGSGQTGKTQYF. This rearrangement joins TRBV15 to TRBJ2-5; tentative D call: TRBD2 (6 bases). CDR1 LNHNV and CDR2 YYDKDF come from the germline V gene (reference sequence). The CDR3 spans 18 residues. V was cut by 3 bases and J by 6 bases, with 26 bases left in between. The variable domain in full, with the rest retrieved from reference TRBV15 and TRBJ2-5, is DAMVIQNPRYQVTQFGKPVTLSCSQTLNHNVMYWYQQKSSQAPKLLFHYYDKDFNNEADTPDNFQSRRPNTSFCFLDIRSPGLGDTAMYLCATSRDWGSGQTGKTQYFGPGTRLLVL.